Shown below are 3 T cell receptor beta chains from a single sample sequenced in a study of T cell repertoires in cytomegalovirus infection. TCRdb re-called the reads through MiXCR, storing one row per CDR3 protein. The data contain more than 500,000 distinct CDR3 sequences, approximately 15% of them seen just once; the ten biggest clones take up around 25%. Material for sequencing was CD8+ T cells from PBMCs. Every receptor here comes from a human donor in good health (CMV status not recorded). Some clones in this sample may be carry-over from other donors' samples.

This clonotype was detected a few times. The chain has TRBV12-3 or TRBV12-4 and TRBJ2-6; the match to TRBD1 covers 8 bases. The CDR3 has 18 residues. Trimming cost V 6 bases and J 8 bases; bases outside gene matches: 18. CDR3 nucleotides: TGTGCCAGCAGGACGACCGGACAGGGAAATCACGGGACCAACGTCCTGACTTTC. Translation gives CASRTTGQGNHGTNVLTF.

The chain combines TRBV7-2 with TRBJ2-7; D is undetermined. V lost 2 bases and J 7 bases, leaving 15 bases between the germline ends. The CDR3 has 14 residues. CDR1 is SGHTA, CDR2 FQGNSA, per germline. The CDR3 coding sequence is TGTGCCAGCAGCTTAAACGTCTACATAGGGGAGCAGTACTTC. Translating it yields CASSLNVYIGEQYF. Variable domain in full (rest from reference TRBV7-2 and TRBJ2-7): GAGVSQSPSNKVTEKGKDVELRCDPISGHTALYWYRQSLGQGLEFLIYFQGNSAPDKSGLPSDRFSAERTGGSVSTLTIQRTQQEDSAVYLCASSLNVYIGEQYFGPGTRLTVT.

In its sample, this clonotype was seen a few times. CDR3 amino acids: CASSVSGGPNTGELFF. DNA for the CDR3: TGTGCCAGCAGCGTAAGCGGGGGACCCAACACCGGGGAGCTGTTTTTT. J is TRBJ2-2 and V is TRBV9, with 8 bases fitting TRBD2. The V and J ends lost 1 base and 2 bases, in that order; junction bases with no gene match: 4. CDR1 and CDR2 (germline): SGDLS, YYNGEE. The CDR3 has 16 amino acids.